Listed below are T cell receptor beta chains from one sample, sequenced in a study of blood T cell repertoires in COVID-19. Some clones are missing from TCRdb's copy, which holds only in-frame ones; the method was immunoSEQ multiplex PCR. The sample lists over 150,000 clones; roughly 88% were seen once. Material: peripheral blood. The receptors come from a man aged 50 or older with COVID-19, enrolled during active disease. CDR3s include the opening cysteine and the closing phenylalanine or tryptophan. D genes are given only for firm matches. For some rows the clone size is stated as once, few or many, or as a class when expanded; others skip it.

v_gene	j_gene	abundance	d_gene	CDR3aa	CDR3nt
TRBV14	TRBJ2-3	NA	TRBD2	CASSRPGTSGTRSTDTQYF	TGTGCCAGCAGCCGCCCCGGCACTAGCGGGACTAGAAGCACAGATACGCAGTATTTT
TRBV24-1	TRBJ1-5	NA	NA	CATSDLQPEWWFQPQHF	TGTGCCACCAGTGATTTGCAGCCGGAGTGGTGGTTTCAGCCCCAGCATTTT
TRBV28	TRBJ1-5	NA	TRBD1	CASSLVQGAPSNQPQHF	TGTGCCAGCAGTTTAGTCCAGGGGGCGCCGAGCAATCAGCCCCAGCATTTT
TRBV5-1	TRBJ2-3	NA	TRBD2	CASSSGLAGVQDTQYF	TGCGCCAGCAGCTCGGGACTAGCGGGAGTTCAAGATACGCAGTATTTT
TRBV29-1	TRBJ2-7	NA	NA	CSVIQAYEQYF	TGCAGCGTTATACAGGCTTACGAGCAGTACTTC
TRBV19	TRBJ2-1	NA	NA	CASSIDQTIDNEQFF	TGTGCCAGTAGTATAGATCAAACGATAGACAATGAGCAGTTCTTC
TRBV6-5	TRBJ2-7	once	TRBD1	CASSGTGGYEQYF	TGTGCCAGCAGCGGGACAGGCGGGTACGAGCAGTACTTC
TRBV19	TRBJ2-5	NA	NA	CASSTWANLETQYF	TGTGCCAGTAGTACCTGGGCGAATCTGGAGACCCAGTACTTC
TRBV2	TRBJ1-6	NA	TRBD1	CASRQGPGENSPLHF	TGTGCCAGCAGACAGGGGCCAGGGGAGAATTCACCCCTCCACTTT
TRBV5-4	TRBJ2-7	NA	NA	CASSLMGQTEQYF	TGTGCCAGCAGCTTGATGGGGCAAACCGAGCAGTACTTC